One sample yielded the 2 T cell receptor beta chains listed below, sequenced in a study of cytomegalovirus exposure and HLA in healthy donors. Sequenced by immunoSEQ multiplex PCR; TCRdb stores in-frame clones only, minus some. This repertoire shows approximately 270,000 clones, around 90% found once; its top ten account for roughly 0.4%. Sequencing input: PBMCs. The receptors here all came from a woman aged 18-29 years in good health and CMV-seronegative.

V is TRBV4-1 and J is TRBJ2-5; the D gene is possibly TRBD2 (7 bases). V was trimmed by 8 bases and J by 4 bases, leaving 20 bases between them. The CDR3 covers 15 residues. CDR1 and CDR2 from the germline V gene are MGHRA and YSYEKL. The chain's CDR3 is CASSPEGRGGETQYF. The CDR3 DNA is TGCGCCAGCTCCCCGGAAGGGAGGGGGGGAGAGACCCAGTACTTC.

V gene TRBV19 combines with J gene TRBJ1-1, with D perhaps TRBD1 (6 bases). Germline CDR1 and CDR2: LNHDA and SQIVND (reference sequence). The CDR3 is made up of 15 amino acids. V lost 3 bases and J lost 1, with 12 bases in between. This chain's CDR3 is CASSMDSYSNTEAFF. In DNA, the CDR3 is TGTGCCAGTAGTATGGACAGTTACTCGAACACTGAAGCTTTCTTT.